This TCR beta chain was sequenced during a study of T cells in Graves' hyperthyroidism and ophthalmopathy. Findings of the study overall: The model made its ophthalmopathy prediction, and onset followed a median approximately 6 months later. Most thyroid clonotypes expanded above 0.001 appeared in blood too. A 13 V-J signature model discriminated ophthalmopathy versus stable hyperthyroidism.

This clonotype was recorded at least ten times. What it binds is not known. For ophthalmopathy patients, the Clinical Activity Score was at least 3 and the NOSPECS grade at least 4; duration was under 3 months. RNA transcripts were the template for amplifying TCR beta CDR3 regions. With the HTBI primer set, the TCR CDR3 went through a first round of RT-PCR. MiXCR was run by TCRdb on the multiplex PCR reads, yielding one entry per CDR3 protein. Among roughly 560,000 distinct CDR3 sequences listed, roughly 14% were seen once. In germline, CDR1 is LNHDA, CDR2 SQIVND (reference sequence). This CDR3 is built from 16 residues. V shed 3 bases and J shed 2 bases, with 14 bases lying between them.

This sequence was found in a woman in her 40s with Graves' ophthalmopathy. The V gene is TRBV19, the J gene TRBJ1-5; D is unclear. Sequences were obtained from blood. The CDR3: CASSMSGSLGNQPQHF. The CDR3 DNA reads TGTGCCAGTAGTATGAGCGGGAGTTTGGGCAATCAGCCCCAGCATTTT.